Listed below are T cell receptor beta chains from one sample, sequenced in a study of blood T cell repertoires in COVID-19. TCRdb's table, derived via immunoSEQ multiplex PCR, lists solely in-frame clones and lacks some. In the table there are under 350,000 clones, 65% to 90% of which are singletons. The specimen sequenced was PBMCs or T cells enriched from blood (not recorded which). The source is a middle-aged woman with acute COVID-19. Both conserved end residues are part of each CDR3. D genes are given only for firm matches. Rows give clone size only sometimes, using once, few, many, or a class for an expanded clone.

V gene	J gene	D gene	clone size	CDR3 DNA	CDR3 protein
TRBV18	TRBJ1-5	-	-	TGTGCCAGCTCCCAATACCGACAGGTGGGAACATTGCCCCAGCATTTT	CASSQYRQVGTLPQHF
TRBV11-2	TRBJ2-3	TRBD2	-	TGTGCCAGCAAGAGTCAGGCTAGCGGGGGTACGCAGTATTTT	CASKSQASGGTQYF
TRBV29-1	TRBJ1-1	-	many	TGCAGCGTACGACTGGGTCCTGGGAACACTGAAGCTTTCTTT	CSVRLGPGNTEAFF
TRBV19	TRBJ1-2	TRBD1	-	TGTGCCAGTAGTAGAAACAGGGGGCTGGTTGGCTACACCTTC	CASSRNRGLVGYTF
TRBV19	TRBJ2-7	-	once	TGTGCCAGTACCCCTTCGACTAGAGTCGGAGACGAGCAGTACTTC	CASTPSTRVGDEQYF
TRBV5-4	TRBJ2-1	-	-	TGTGCCAGCAGCCAACGGGCTGAGCGGAACAATGAGCAGTTCTTC	CASSQRAERNNEQFF
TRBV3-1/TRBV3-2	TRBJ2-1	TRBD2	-	TGTGCCAGCAGCCAAGTTGGGACTAGCGGGTACAATGAGCAGTTCTTC	CASSQVGTSGYNEQFF
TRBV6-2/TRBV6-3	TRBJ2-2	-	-	TGTGCCAGCAGTTACGGTCTGGGGCTTACCGGGGAGCTGTTTTTT	CASSYGLGLTGELFF
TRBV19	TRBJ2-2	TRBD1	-	TGTGCCAGTAGTACCCGTTATACCAAAACAGGGGGCACCGGGGAGCTGTTTTTT	CASSTRYTKTGGTGELFF
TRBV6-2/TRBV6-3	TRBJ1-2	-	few	TGTGCCAGCAGCCAGCCGGGAGTCATCGATGGCTACACCTTC	CASSQPGVIDGYTF
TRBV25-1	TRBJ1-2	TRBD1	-	TGTGCCAGCAGTGACTCTGGGGGACAGGGTCGGGTCTATGGCTACACCTTC	CASSDSGGQGRVYGYTF
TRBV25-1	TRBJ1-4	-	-	TGTGCCAGCAGTAGGAGGGGTCAGGGTGAAAAACTGTTTTTT	CASSRRGQGEKLFF
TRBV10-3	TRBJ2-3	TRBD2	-	TGTGCCATCGGCAAAGCCGGGACTAGCACAAGCACAGATACGCAGTATTTT	CAIGKAGTSTSTDTQYF
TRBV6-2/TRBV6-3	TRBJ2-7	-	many	TGTGCCAGCAGCCAACCCAGGGAACCCTACGAGCAGTACTTC	CASSQPREPYEQYF
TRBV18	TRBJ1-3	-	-	TGTGCCAGCTCAGCGATGGGGGCTTCTGGAAACACCATATATTTT	CASSAMGASGNTIYF
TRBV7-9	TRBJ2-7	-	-	TGTGCCAGCAGCCCGAGGACGGGGGTAAACGAGCAGTACTTC	CASSPRTGVNEQYF
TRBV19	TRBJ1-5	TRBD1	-	TGTGCCAGTAGTACACAGGGGCCGCTTCTTATGAAATATAGCAATCAGCCCCAGCATTTT	CASSTQGPLLMKYSNQPQHF
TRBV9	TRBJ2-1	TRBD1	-	TGTGCCAGCAGCGAGGGGACAGGGTCCTACAATGAGCAGTTCTTC	CASSEGTGSYNEQFF
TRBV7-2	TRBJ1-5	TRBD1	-	TGTGCCAGCAGCTTGGGCCGACAGGGGGGTCAGCCCCAGCATTTT	CASSLGRQGGQPQHF
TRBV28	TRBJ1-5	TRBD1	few	TGCGGTAGCCAGGGGGGAATGAATCAGCCCCAGCATTTT	CGSQGGMNQPQHF
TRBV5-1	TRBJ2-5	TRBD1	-	TGCGCCAGCTCTACAACCGGGACAGTGTACCAAGAGACCCAGTACTTC	CASSTTGTVYQETQYF
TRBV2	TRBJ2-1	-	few	TGTGCCAGCAGTGATCGGGGGTACAATGAGCAGTTCTTC	CASSDRGYNEQFF
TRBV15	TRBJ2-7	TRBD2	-	TGTGCCACCAGCAGAGATATGACTAGCGGGGGAGAGCAGTACTTC	CATSRDMTSGGEQYF
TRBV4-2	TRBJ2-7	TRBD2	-	TGTGCCAGCAGCCAAGAAACGTTTAGCGGGAGTGGCGAGCAGTACTTC	CASSQETFSGSGEQYF
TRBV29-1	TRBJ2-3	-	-	TGCAGCGGAGCCTTACAGGACCACACAGATACGCAGTATTTT	CSGALQDHTDTQYF
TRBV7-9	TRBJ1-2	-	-	TGTGCCAGCAGCTTAGCGCGGGGACTACAAGGGGGCTACACCTTC	CASSLARGLQGGYTF
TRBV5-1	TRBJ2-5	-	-	TGCGCCAGCAGCTTGGAATCAGGGTCGTTGGAGACCCAGTACTTC	CASSLESGSLETQYF
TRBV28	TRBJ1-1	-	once	TGTGCCAGCAAGCGGCCGAGGGTTTTGAACACTGAAGCTTTCTTT	CASKRPRVLNTEAFF
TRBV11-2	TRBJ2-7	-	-	TGTGCCAGCAGCCCGGTGGCGGTCAACTACGAGCAGTACTTC	CASSPVAVNYEQYF
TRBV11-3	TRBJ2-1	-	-	TGTGCCAGCAGCTTCGGACAGGGAGGGAATGAGCAGTTCTTC	CASSFGQGGNEQFF
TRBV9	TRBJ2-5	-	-	TGTGCCAGCAGCGCCGCAGGGTCGGAGACCCAGTACTTC	CASSAAGSETQYF
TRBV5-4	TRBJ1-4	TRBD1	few	TGTGCCAGCAGCTCTGGCTCGGACAGGGTCAATGAAAAACTGTTTTTT	CASSSGSDRVNEKLFF
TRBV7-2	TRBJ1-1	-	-	TGTGCCAGCAACCGGGACAAAGGGAACACTGAAGCTTTCTTT	CASNRDKGNTEAFF
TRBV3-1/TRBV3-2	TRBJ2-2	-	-	TGTGCCAGCAGCCAGTTCGGCACCGGGGAGCTGTTTTTT	CASSQFGTGELFF
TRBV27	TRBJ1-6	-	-	TGTGCCAGCAGTCCGAGGGATACTTCACCCCTCCACTTT	CASSPRDTSPLHF
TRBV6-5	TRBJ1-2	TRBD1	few	TGTGCCAGCAGTTCTCCCGGGACAGGGATGGTCGGGGGCTACACCTTC	CASSSPGTGMVGGYTF
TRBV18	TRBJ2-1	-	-	TGTGCCAGCTCACCTCTCAGCGGAGTGTCGAATTTGGGGCAGTTCTTC	CASSPLSGVSNLGQFF
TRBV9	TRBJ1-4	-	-	TGTGCCAGCAGCGTAGGTCCCAGCGGCGAAAAACTGTTTTTT	CASSVGPSGEKLFF
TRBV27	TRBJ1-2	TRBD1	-	TGTGCCAGCAGTTCGCGACAGGGTACTGGCTACACCTTC	CASSSRQGTGYTF
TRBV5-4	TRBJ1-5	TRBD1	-	TGTGCCAGCAGCGAAATAACAGGGGCTCACGTGCAGCCCCAGCATTTT	CASSEITGAHVQPQHF
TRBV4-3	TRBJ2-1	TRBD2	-	TGCGCCAGCAGCCAAGAACGGGACTACTACAATGAGCAGTTCTTC	CASSQERDYYNEQFF
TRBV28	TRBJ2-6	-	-	TGTGCCAGCAGCCCTCAGGAAAACTCTGGGGCCAACGTCCTGACTTTC	CASSPQENSGANVLTF
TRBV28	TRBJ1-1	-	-	TGTGCCAGCAGACCGGGACAAAACACTGAAGCTTTCTTT	CASRPGQNTEAFF
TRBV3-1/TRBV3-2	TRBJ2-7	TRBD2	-	TGTGCCAGCAGCCAAGGAGACAGGGACCAAAGCGGGAGGGCCTACGAGCAGTACTTC	CASSQGDRDQSGRAYEQYF
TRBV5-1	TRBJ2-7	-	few	TGCGCCAGCAGCTTGGAAGGGAGAGAGCAGTACTTC	CASSLEGREQYF
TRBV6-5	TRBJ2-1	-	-	TGTGCCAGCAGTAGATGGACCCCCGGGGGCAATGAGCAGTTCTTC	CASSRWTPGGNEQFF
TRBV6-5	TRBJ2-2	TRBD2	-	TGTGCCAGCAGGCGGACTAGCGGGAGAGTCGGGGAGCTGTTTTTT	CASRRTSGRVGELFF
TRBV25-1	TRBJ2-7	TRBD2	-	TGTGCCAGCAGTAGCGGGAGTGTGAGGGAGCAGTACTTC	CASSSGSVREQYF
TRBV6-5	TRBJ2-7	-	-	TGTGCCAGCAGCCCATCCCCGGGGGATACCTACGAGCAGTACTTC	CASSPSPGDTYEQYF
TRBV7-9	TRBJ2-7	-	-	TGTGCCAGCAGCTTAGCGAGGACAATGGACGAGCAGTACTTC	CASSLARTMDEQYF
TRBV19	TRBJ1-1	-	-	TGTGCCAGTATCGGCAGGGCTGAAGCTTTCTTT	CASIGRAEAFF
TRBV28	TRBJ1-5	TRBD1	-	TGTGCCAGCATCGCTGACAGGGGACACAATCAGCCCCAGCATTTT	CASIADRGHNQPQHF
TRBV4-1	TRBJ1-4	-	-	TGCGCCAGCAGCCAAGATAAGGGGATCGCTAATGAAAAACTGTTTTTT	CASSQDKGIANEKLFF